This T cell receptor beta chain is from a study of shared clonotypes between healthy human individuals. Across the whole study: Per donor, CD8 memory used one plate, CD8 naive used two, CD4 memory used three and CD4 naive used three.

The CDR3 sequence is 14 residues long. V dropped 1 base and J dropped 6 bases, with 9 bases sitting between them. Germline V CDR1 and CDR2: SGHTA, FQGNSA. Recent acute infections and vaccinations were absent in the healthy HIV-negative adult donors. The method was immunoSEQ multiplex PCR; TCRdb's version includes in-frame clones alone and lacks a portion of them. This table has about 2.4 million clones, around nine tenths appearing once. The specimen was naive CD4+ T cells sorted from blood. The subset here: CD45RA+ positively selected. The chain uses TRBV7-2 and TRBJ2-2; D may be TRBD1 (5 bases). This TCR was recovered from a man aged 18 to 30 in good health. The CDR3, as DNA: TGTGCCAGCAGCTTAGAGCTGGGGCCCGGGGAGCTGTTTTTT. It specifies CASSLELGPGELFF. The whole variable domain, filled in from reference TRBV7-2 and TRBJ2-2, reads GAGVSQSPSNKVTEKGKDVELRCDPISGHTALYWYRQSLGQGLEFLIYFQGNSAPDKSGLPSDRFSAERTGGSVSTLTIQRTQQEDSAVYLCASSLELGPGELFFGEGSRLTVL.